This TCR beta chain was recovered during a study of T-cell reconstitution after alpha-beta-depleted transplantation in children. It was with unique molecular identifiers that the TCRbeta library was prepared. TCRdb recomputed calls from the PCR reads with MiXCR, one row per CDR3 protein. This sample yields approximately 270,000 distinct CDR3 sequences, of which more than 9% are seen a single time; roughly a tenth belongs to the top ten. This clonotype has more than one count but fewer than ten. The sequencing used PBMCs from the stem cell graft donor, collected from the stem cell graft. The origin of this receptor is a human donor who donated a stem cell graft to a child with SCID.

CDR3 nucleotides: TGTGCCAGCAGTCTCATGGGACAGGGGAACACTGAAGCTTTCTTT. It translates to CASSLMGQGNTEAFF. The chain recombines TRBV12-3 or TRBV12-4 with TRBJ1-1; 9 positions agree with TRBD1. Trimming removed 5 bases from V and 1 base from J; junction bases left unmatched: 5. CDR3 length equals 15 residues.